This T cell receptor (beta chain) appears in the sequencing data of a study of response to subunit inactivated influenza vaccine (dated by TCRdb to the late 2010s). Study-wide context: To follow how T cells responded to a trivalent subunit inactivated influenza vaccine, the researchers relied on deep quantitative profiling of the T cell receptor repertoire.

Here is what the overall study found, with its caveats: It was suggested by the authors that each seasonal influenza vaccination may recruit only a limited number of new T cells.

This clonotype was detected a few times. Its target antigen remains unknown. The sample holds no much larger clone one base away, and base qualities are not on file. Library construction relied on RT-PCR. The reads were generated on an Illumina HiSeq 2500. TCRdb cleaned the public reads at Q25 with fastp, built clones with MiXCR and kept in-frame beta chains. One record per CDR3 amino acid sequence lists the most common genes and DNA. Recorded for this sample are 650,000 to 700,000 distinct CDR3 sequences; approximately 14% of them occurred a single time. The ten biggest clones cover 11% of the sample. The V end loses 4 bases and the J end loses 5 bases, and a stretch of 14 bases separates them. The germline V gene yields SGHVS for CDR1 and FQNEAQ for CDR2. From the cysteine up to the phenylalanine, the CDR3 has a length of 15 residues. Only CDR3 DNA remains: 45 bases, in frame from the first base.

Sequenced material: PBMCs from blood, taken 11 to 12 days after vaccination. This receptor was taken from a man aged 50-59 years who received an inactivated influenza vaccine. Donor details come from another sample of the same person, matched by shared clones. This receptor chain uses TRBV7-8 and TRBJ2-2, with the identity of the D gene unclear. Here is the DNA: TGTGCCAGCAGCTCCCCTCTGTTGGAAACCGGGGAGCTGTTTTTT. This sequence encodes CASSSPLLETGELFF. The full variable domain, completed from the reference TRBV7-8 and TRBJ2-2 proteins outside the CDR3, reads GAGVSQSPRYKVAKRGQDVALRCDPISGHVSLFWYQQALGQGPEFLTYFQNEAQLDKSGLPSDRFFAERPEGSVSTLKIQRTQQEDSAVYLCASSSPLLETGELFFGEGSRLTVL.